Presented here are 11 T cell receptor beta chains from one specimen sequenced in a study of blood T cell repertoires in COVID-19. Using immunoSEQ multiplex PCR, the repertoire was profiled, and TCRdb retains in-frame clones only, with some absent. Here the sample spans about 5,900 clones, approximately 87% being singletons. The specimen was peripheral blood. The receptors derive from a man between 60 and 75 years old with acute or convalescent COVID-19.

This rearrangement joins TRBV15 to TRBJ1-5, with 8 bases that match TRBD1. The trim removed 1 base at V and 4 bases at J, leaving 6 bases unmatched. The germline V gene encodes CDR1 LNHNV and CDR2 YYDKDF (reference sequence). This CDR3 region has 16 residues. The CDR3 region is CATSRAQGVPNQPQHF. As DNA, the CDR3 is TGTGCCACCAGCAGAGCACAGGGGGTACCTAATCAGCCCCAGCATTTT.

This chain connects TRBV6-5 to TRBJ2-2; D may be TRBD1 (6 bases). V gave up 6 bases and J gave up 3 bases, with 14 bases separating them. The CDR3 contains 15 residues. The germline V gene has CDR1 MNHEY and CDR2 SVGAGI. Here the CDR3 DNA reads TGTGCCAGCAGGCCCATGGGGGCGGACACCGGGGAGCTGTTTTTT. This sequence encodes CASRPMGADTGELFF.

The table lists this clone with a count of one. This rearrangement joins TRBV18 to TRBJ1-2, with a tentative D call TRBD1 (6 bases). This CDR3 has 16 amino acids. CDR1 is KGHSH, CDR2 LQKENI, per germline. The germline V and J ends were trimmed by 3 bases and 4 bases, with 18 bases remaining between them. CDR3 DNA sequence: TGTGCCAGCTCACCGGCCGGGGGGCAGGGCGGCTATGGCTACACCTTC. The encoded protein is CASSPAGGQGGYGYTF. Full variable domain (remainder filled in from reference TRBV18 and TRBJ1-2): NAGVMQNPRHLVRRRGQEARLRCSPMKGHSHVYWYRQLPEEGLKFMVYLQKENIIDESGMPKERFSAEFPKEGPSILRIQQVVRGDSAAYFCASSPAGGQGGYGYTFGSGTRLTVV.

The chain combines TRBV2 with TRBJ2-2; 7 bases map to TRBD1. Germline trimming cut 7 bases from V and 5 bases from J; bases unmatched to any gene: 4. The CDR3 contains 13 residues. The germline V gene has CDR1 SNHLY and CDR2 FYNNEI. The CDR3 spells CASINRGTGELFF. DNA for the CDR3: TGTGCCAGCATAAACAGGGGAACCGGGGAGCTGTTTTTT. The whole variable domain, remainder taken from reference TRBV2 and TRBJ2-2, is EPEVTQTPSHQVTQMGQEVILRCVPISNHLYFYWYRQILGQKVEFLVSFYNNEISEKSEIFDDQFSVERPDGSNFTLKIRSTKLEDSAMYFCASINRGTGELFFGEGSRLTVL.

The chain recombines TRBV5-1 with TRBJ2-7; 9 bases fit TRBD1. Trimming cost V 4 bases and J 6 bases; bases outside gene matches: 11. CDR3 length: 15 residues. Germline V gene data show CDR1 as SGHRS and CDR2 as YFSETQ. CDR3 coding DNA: TGCGCCAGCAGCCCCTGGAAAGACAGGGGGTTCGAGCAGTACGTC. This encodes CASSPWKDRGFEQYV.

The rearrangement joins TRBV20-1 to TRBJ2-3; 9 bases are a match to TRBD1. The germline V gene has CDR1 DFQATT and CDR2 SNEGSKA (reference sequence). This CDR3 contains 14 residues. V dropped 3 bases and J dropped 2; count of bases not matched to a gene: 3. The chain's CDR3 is CSASRTGATDTQYF. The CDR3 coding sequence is TGCAGTGCTAGTAGGACAGGGGCCACAGATACGCAGTATTTT.

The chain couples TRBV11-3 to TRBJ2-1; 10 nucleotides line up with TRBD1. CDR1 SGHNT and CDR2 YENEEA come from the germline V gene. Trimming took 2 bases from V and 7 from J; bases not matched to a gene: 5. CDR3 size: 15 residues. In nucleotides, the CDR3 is TGTGCCAGCAGCTTACAGGGACAGGGGACGAATGAGCAGTTCTTC. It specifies CASSLQGQGTNEQFF.

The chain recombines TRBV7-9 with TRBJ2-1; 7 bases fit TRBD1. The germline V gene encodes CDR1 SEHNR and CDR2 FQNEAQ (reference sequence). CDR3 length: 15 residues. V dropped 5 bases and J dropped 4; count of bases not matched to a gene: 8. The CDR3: CASSLTGETYNEQFF. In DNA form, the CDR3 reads TGTGCCAGCAGCCTAACAGGGGAAACATACAATGAGCAGTTCTTC.

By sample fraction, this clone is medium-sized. CDR3 DNA sequence: TGTGCCAGCAGCAACCCGGGAGGTGGGACTTACGAGCAGTACTTC. As protein: CASSNPGGGTYEQYF. V gene TRBV14 combines with J gene TRBJ2-7; 7 bases align to TRBD2. The V gene end was trimmed by 5 bases and the J gene end by 4 bases; junction bases not matched to a gene: 11. Germline CDR1 and CDR2: SGHDN and FVKESK. CDR3 length: 15 residues.

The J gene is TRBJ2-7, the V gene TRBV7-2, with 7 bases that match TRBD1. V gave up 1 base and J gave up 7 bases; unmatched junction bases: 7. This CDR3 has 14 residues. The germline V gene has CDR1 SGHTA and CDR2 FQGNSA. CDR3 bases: TGTGCCAGCAGCTTAGGACAGGGCCACTGGGAGCAGTACGTC. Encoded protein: CASSLGQGHWEQYV.

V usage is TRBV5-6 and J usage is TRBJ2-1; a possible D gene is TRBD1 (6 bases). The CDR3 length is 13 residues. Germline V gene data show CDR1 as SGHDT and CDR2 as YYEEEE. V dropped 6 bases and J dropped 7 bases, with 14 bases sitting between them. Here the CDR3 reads CASTEQGRNEQFF. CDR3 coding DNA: TGTGCCAGCACCGAACAGGGTCGGAATGAGCAGTTCTTC.